This TCR beta chain stems from a study of OX40 agonist ivuxolimab in advanced cancers. Germline values: CDR1 MDHEN, CDR2 SYDVKM. V dropped 5 bases and J dropped 7 bases, with 12 bases sitting between them. There are 13 residues in the CDR3. General study results and limits: Compared with CD4+, CD8+ T cells on average had more expanded clones.

The protocol was immunoSEQ multiplex PCR, while the TCRdb copy is restricted to in-frame clones and leaves out a portion. The sample has 52,000 or so clones; over 75% are singletons. A remark on this clone: Its antigen remains unknown.

The V gene is TRBV28, the J gene TRBJ1-5, with TRBD1 as a possible D gene (5 bases). This specimen consisted of CD4+ or CD8+ T cells sorted from blood, obtained in a trial of the OX40 agonist ivuxolimab. This sequence originates from an adult with an advanced solid tumor such as melanoma, head and neck, liver or kidney cancer. The CDR3 loop reads CASSPAGVQPQHF. In DNA form, the CDR3 reads TGTGCCAGCAGTCCCGCGGGGGTGCAGCCCCAGCATTTT.